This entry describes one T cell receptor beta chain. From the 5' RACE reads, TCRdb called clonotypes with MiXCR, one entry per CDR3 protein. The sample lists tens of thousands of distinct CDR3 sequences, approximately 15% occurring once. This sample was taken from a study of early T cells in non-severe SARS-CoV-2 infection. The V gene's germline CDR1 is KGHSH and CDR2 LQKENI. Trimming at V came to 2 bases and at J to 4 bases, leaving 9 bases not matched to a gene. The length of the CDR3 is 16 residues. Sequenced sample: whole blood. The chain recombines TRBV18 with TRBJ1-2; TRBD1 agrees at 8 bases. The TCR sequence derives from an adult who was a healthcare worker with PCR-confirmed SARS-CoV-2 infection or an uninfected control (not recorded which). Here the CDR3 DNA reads TGTGCCAGCTCACCAACTACGACAGGGGCTCTCTATGGCTACACCTTC. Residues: CASSPTTTGALYGYTF.